This T cell receptor (beta chain) was sequenced in a study of T cells in Graves' hyperthyroidism and ophthalmopathy. Study-level results: The model identified upcoming ophthalmopathy a median approximately six months ahead of onset.

Stable hyperthyroidism: no ophthalmopathy progression over 18 months of follow-up. The study enrolled patients aged 18 to 65 with newly diagnosed hyperthyroidism of under 2 months' duration. The PBMCs were sourced from fresh peripheral blood (around 9.3 ml). This clonotype was recorded at least ten times. What it binds is unknown. Using RNA transcripts as the source, TCR beta CDR3 regions were amplified. A set of HTBI primers served as the primers for a first-round RT-PCR of the TCR CDR3. TCRdb re-called the multiplex PCR reads through MiXCR, storing one row per CDR3 protein. Counted here are about 510,000 distinct CDR3 sequences, about 14% occurring once; the ten biggest clones make up about 15%. Trimming shortened V by 3 bases and J by 8 bases, and 7 bases separated the two germline ends. The CDR3 contains 11 residues. Per the germline V gene, CDR1 is MDHEN and CDR2 is SYDVKM.

The specimen was blood. The chain carries TRBV28 and TRBJ1-1, with D possibly TRBD1 on 5 matching bases. The source of this sequence is a woman aged 40 to 50 with Graves' hyperthyroidism. DNA for the CDR3: TGTGCCAGCAGTTTGTGGACAGAAGCTTTCTTT. This sequence encodes CASSLWTEAFF.